These T cell receptor beta chains were read from a single sample in a study of cytomegalovirus exposure and HLA in healthy donors. Sequencing was performed with immunoSEQ multiplex PCR; in TCRdb, only in-frame clones are kept and a portion is missing. This sample has approximately 99,000 clones; roughly 95% occur once, and the top ten carry roughly 0.67%. The sample comprised PBMCs. These receptors originate from a woman aged 18 to 35 in good health and CMV-seronegative. Both conserved end residues are part of each CDR3. D genes are given only for firm matches. Expanded clones are given a class, and other clones once, few, many or no size at all.

d_call j_call clone_size v_call cdr3_aa cdr3_nt
. TRBJ2-7 . TRBV27 CASSLSLYEQYF TGTGCCAGCAGTTTGTCACTCTACGAGCAGTACTTC
. TRBJ1-1 . TRBV2 CASSEDSRSTEAFF TGTGCCAGCAGTGAGGACAGTCGCAGCACTGAAGCTTTCTTT
TRBD2 TRBJ2-7 . TRBV11-2 CASSPSGGRRYEQYF TGTGCCAGCAGTCCTAGCGGGGGGAGGCGGTACGAGCAGTACTTC
. TRBJ1-1 few TRBV5-5 CASSLGRVYTEAFF TGTGCCAGCAGCTTGGGCAGGGTTTACACTGAAGCTTTCTTT
. TRBJ2-2 . TRBV21-1 CASSPRDFTGELFF TGTGCCAGCAGCCCTCGGGATTTCACCGGGGAGCTGTTTTTT
. TRBJ2-2 . TRBV11-3 CASSPGSLGTGELFF TGTGCCAGCAGCCCCGGGAGCTTAGGCACCGGGGAGCTGTTTTTT
. TRBJ2-2 . TRBV28 CASSRPGRPRDRELFF TGTGCCAGCTCAAGGCCCGGCAGACCGCGGGATAGGGAGCTGTTTTTT
. TRBJ1-1 . TRBV7-9 CASTPRGRTMNTEAFF TGTGCCAGCACCCCACGCGGCAGGACTATGAACACTGAAGCTTTCTTT
. TRBJ1-5 . TRBV14 CASSPDSHNQPQHF TGTGCCAGCAGCCCGGACAGCCACAATCAGCCCCAGCATTTT
. TRBJ2-5 . TRBV6-1 CASRVTAQETQYF TGTGCCAGCAGGGTGACAGCACAAGAGACCCAGTACTTC
TRBD1 TRBJ1-2 . TRBV9 CASSVGTGLRGNYGYTF TGTGCCAGCAGCGTAGGGACAGGCCTCCGGGGAAACTATGGCTACACCTTC
. TRBJ2-5 . TRBV30 CAWSVNRGGTQYF TGTGCCTGGAGTGTAAACAGGGGGGGGACCCAGTACTTC
. TRBJ1-2 . TRBV7-9 CASSLAGGDNYGYTF TGTGCCAGCAGCTTAGCGGGGGGGGATAACTATGGCTACACCTTC
. TRBJ2-5 . TRBV6-6 CASSFDSQETQYF TGTGCCAGCAGTTTCGACAGTCAAGAGACCCAGTACTTC
. TRBJ2-7 . TRBV27 CASSKGGPTYEQYF TGTGCCAGCTCTAAGGGAGGTCCTACCTACGAGCAGTACTTC
TRBD1 TRBJ1-5 . TRBV28 CASSQKGAAGNQPQHF TGTGCCAGCAGTCAAAAGGGGGCGGCAGGCAATCAGCCCCAGCATTTT
TRBD1 TRBJ2-7 . TRBV5-4 CASGQGADEQYF TGTGCCAGCGGGCAGGGGGCCGACGAGCAGTACTTC
. TRBJ2-1 . TRBV11-2 CASSFSAGGHYNEQFF TGTGCCAGCAGCTTTTCCGCAGGGGGGCATTACAATGAGCAGTTCTTC